A selection of T cell receptor beta chains follows, all from one sample in a study of blood T cell repertoires in COVID-19. TCRdb's copy holds only in-frame clones and misses some; the assay was immunoSEQ multiplex PCR. The repertoire holds over 200,000 clones, with 70% to 90% as singletons. Sequences were obtained from peripheral blood. These receptor sequences come from a man in his late teens or twenties with active or convalescent COVID-19. The CDR3 runs from the conserved cysteine through the conserved F or W. The D gene is left open where the match is weak. Expanded clones get a size class; other rows say once, few or many, or leave the size out.

d_call | j_call | clone_size | v_call | cdr3_aa | cdr3_nt
- | TRBJ1-5 | - | TRBV4-2 | CASSQNSRQGFWNQPQHF | TGTGCCAGCAGCCAAAATAGTCGCCAGGGGTTTTGGAATCAGCCCCAGCATTTT
- | TRBJ1-1 | - | TRBV6-5 | CASSYLGQGNEAFF | TGTGCCAGCAGTTACTTAGGTCAGGGTAATGAAGCTTTCTTT
TRBD1 | TRBJ1-2 | few | TRBV27 | CASSLYGTGGGFSFNGYTF | TGTGCCAGCAGTTTATACGGCACAGGGGGCGGCTTTTCCTTCAATGGCTACACCTTC
- | TRBJ2-5 | - | TRBV2 | CASSGTTVIQETQYF | TGTGCCAGCAGTGGAACGACAGTTATCCAAGAGACCCAGTACTTC
- | TRBJ1-4 | once | TRBV18 | CASSPRPGDMNEKLFF | TGTGCCAGCTCACCACGGCCAGGGGATATGAATGAAAAACTGTTTTTT
TRBD2 | TRBJ2-3 | - | TRBV4-1 | CASSRGLAEAFSTDTQYF | TGCGCCAGCAGCCGGGGACTAGCGGAGGCCTTTAGCACAGATACGCAGTATTTT
- | TRBJ1-2 | - | TRBV28 | CASSGQGLGGYGYTF | TGTGCCAGCAGTGGGCAAGGATTGGGGGGCTATGGCTACACCTTC
- | TRBJ1-1 | - | TRBV6-5 | CASIRGITEAFF | TGTGCCAGCATCAGGGGAATCACTGAAGCTTTCTTT
TRBD1 | TRBJ2-1 | - | TRBV30 | CAWSVPGQGWLHEQFF | TGTGCCTGGAGTGTACCGGGACAGGGTTGGTTACATGAGCAGTTCTTC
TRBD1 | TRBJ1-1 | - | TRBV11-1 | CASSLGQVLNTEAFF | TGTGCCAGCAGCTTGGGACAGGTACTCAACACTGAAGCTTTCTTT
TRBD1 | TRBJ1-5 | - | TRBV10-2 | CASSERSGQGNQPQHF | TGCGCCAGCAGTGAGAGATCGGGACAGGGCAATCAGCCCCAGCATTTT
TRBD1 | TRBJ1-4 | - | TRBV7-2 | CASSREGAGEKLFF | TGTGCCAGCAGCCGTGAGGGGGCAGGCGAAAAACTGTTTTTT
TRBD2 | TRBJ2-7 | - | TRBV7-9 | CASSSRGLEQYF | TGTGCCAGCAGCTCCCGGGGACTAGAGCAGTACTTC
- | TRBJ1-2 | - | TRBV6-5 | CASSRDSTGYGYTF | TGTGCCAGCAGCCGGGACTCGACGGGCTATGGCTACACCTTC
TRBD1 | TRBJ1-3 | - | TRBV19 | CASSSTGSFSGNTIYF | TGTGCCAGTAGTTCGACAGGGAGCTTCTCTGGAAACACCATATATTTT
TRBD1 | TRBJ1-3 | - | TRBV5-4 | CASSSSGRGPGNTIYF | TGTGCCAGCAGCTCCTCCGGAAGGGGGCCTGGAAACACCATATATTTT
TRBD2 | TRBJ2-7 | - | TRBV7-2 | CASSSTSGIYEQYF | TGTGCCAGCAGCTCGACTAGCGGGATCTACGAGCAGTACTTC
- | TRBJ2-2 | - | TRBV6-2/TRBV6-3 | CASIPTGNTGELFF | TGTGCCAGCATCCCGACAGGAAACACCGGGGAGCTGTTTTTT
TRBD1 | TRBJ2-1 | once | TRBV18 | CASSPGQGGYNEQFF | TGTGCCAGCTCACCGGGACAGGGGGGATACAATGAGCAGTTCTTC
TRBD1 | TRBJ2-7 | - | TRBV30 | CAWSRDRVSVEQYF | TGTGCCTGGAGTCGGGACAGGGTTTCAGTCGAGCAGTACTTC
- | TRBJ1-3 | - | TRBV4-3 | CASSQDTGWGSGNTIYF | TGCGCCAGCAGCCAAGATACAGGGTGGGGATCTGGAAACACCATATATTTT
- | TRBJ1-2 | - | TRBV27 | CASSEYGRSNYGYTF | TGTGCCAGCAGTGAATACGGGAGGAGTAACTATGGCTACACCTTC
- | TRBJ2-3 | few | TRBV30 | CAPGRRREFSDTQYF | TGTGCCCCAGGAAGACGCAGGGAATTTTCAGATACGCAGTATTTT